These T cell receptor beta chains were read from a single sample in a study of blood T cells in healthy people across ages. MiXCR, run by TCRdb on the 5' RACE reads, gives a single entry per CDR3 protein. The sample lists more than 900,000 distinct CDR3 sequences, 25% to 35% occurring once. This same sample was also taken into another study, of T cells of mothers and their children.

The sequencing input was blood. These receptors were taken from a woman in her forties in good health. The CDR3 runs from the conserved cysteine through the conserved F or W. A clone size is listed for some rows: how often the clone was seen (once, few, many), or a class if it is expanded.

abundance	j_gene	v_gene	CDR3aa
few	TRBJ2-1	TRBV11-3	CASSPRNTSSYNEQFF
-	TRBJ2-7	TRBV7-2	CASSRTGSSTSYEQYF
-	TRBJ1-5	TRBV6-5	CASSQDRGYQPQHF
many	TRBJ2-3	TRBV20-1	CSAVGDVTQYF
many	TRBJ2-7	TRBV28	CASSLTNRYEQYF
-	TRBJ1-5	TRBV20-1	CSARDQGGSQPQHF
many	TRBJ1-1	TRBV12-3/TRBV12-4	CASSWTANTEAFF
-	TRBJ1-1	TRBV10-3	CATGTAGAEAFF
-	TRBJ2-1	TRBV5-1	CASSGLRTDNEQFF
few	TRBJ2-5	TRBV5-1	CASSLGDRLYETQYF
-	TRBJ1-2	TRBV7-2	CASSTPTGEVEGYTF
few	TRBJ2-3	TRBV7-9	CASSLARTSGPVGSTDTQYF
-	TRBJ2-1	TRBV12-3/TRBV12-4	CASSHGGTGGNEQFF
many	TRBJ2-1	TRBV20-1	CSARGNNEQFF
many	TRBJ2-5	TRBV5-6	CASSSDTQETQYF
few	TRBJ1-2	TRBV5-1	CASSLGDSETNYGYTF
once	TRBJ2-1	TRBV3-1	CASSPPFLGNEQFF
-	TRBJ1-5	TRBV28	CASSLPLGHSNQPQHF
few	TRBJ1-1	TRBV15	CATSRELATNTEAFF
-	TRBJ2-7	TRBV5-1	CASSLGGSYYEQYF
-	TRBJ1-4	TRBV29-1	CSVEDAREDREKLFF
few	TRBJ2-1	TRBV27	CASSLSKNEQFF
-	TRBJ1-5	TRBV30	CAWSRQGNQPQHF
-	TRBJ2-1	TRBV28	CATSDRMVEQFF
many	TRBJ1-1	TRBV6-6	CATTRGDTEAFF
many	TRBJ2-5	TRBV27	CASRDPLAIQETQYF
many	TRBJ2-1	TRBV5-1	CASSLSGGKNEQFF
few	TRBJ2-6	TRBV7-2	CASSAAGAAGANVLTF
many	TRBJ2-7	TRBV27	CASSGTSSTHEQYF
few	TRBJ2-7	TRBV28	CAGSTQMGASYEQYF
many	TRBJ2-5	TRBV12-3/TRBV12-4	CASQPSGTPRETQYF
-	TRBJ2-1	TRBV28	CASRLASVDNEQFF
-	TRBJ2-7	TRBV5-1	CASTLLATGQSEQYF
many	TRBJ2-1	TRBV12-3/TRBV12-4	CASSPWTSHNEQFF
-	TRBJ2-7	TRBV27	CASSPSTGGLHEQYF
few	TRBJ2-3	TRBV7-2	CASSPPNGRGDTQYF
-	TRBJ2-5	TRBV4-3	CASSRQIGTSGGAVQETQYF
-	TRBJ2-7	TRBV7-9	CASSPGTAESSYEQYF
few	TRBJ2-7	TRBV15	CATSRDMGGSEQYF
-	-	TRBV27	CASSLFREKGEQYF
-	-	TRBV6-1	CASGVGATGGLNIQYF
-	TRBJ1-1	TRBV6-2/TRBV6-3	CASSWPGAINTEAFF
-	TRBJ2-7	TRBV7-3	CASSLRGGEAYEQYF
-	TRBJ2-7	TRBV6-2/TRBV6-3	CASSSNEGQEGGYEQYF
-	TRBJ1-2	TRBV7-3	CASSFSGQIGGYTF
-	TRBJ2-5	TRBV6-1	CASRRASGGTNQETQYF